This section outlines one TCR beta chain sequence together with its context. Its antigen is unknown. Qualities for individual bases were not recorded, and no much larger clone is one base off. The library was obtained by PCR. TCRdb shows the sequencer as Illumina HiSeq 2500. Molecular barcoding was employed in the preparation of TCR libraries, with unique molecular identifiers being used to normalize TCRbeta repertoire quantification. The public reads were reprocessed in TCRdb via fastp at Q25 and MiXCR, keeping in-frame beta chains. For every CDR3 protein sequence, its rows merge into one entry that carries the most common genes and DNA. Within this sample are just over 950,000 distinct CDR3 sequences, with around 30% of them counted one time only. The ten largest clones add up to over 25% of the sample. The record originates from a study of T-cell reconstitution after alpha-beta-depleted transplantation in children (dated by TCRdb to the mid-2010s). The study in broad terms: The study quantitatively tracked T-cell immune reconstitution after TCRalphabeta/CD19-depleted allogeneic hematopoietic cell transplantation in children using TCR repertoire profiling.

The sample's treatment or condition label is to be understood as: allogeneic hematopoietic cell transplantation with graft depleted of TCRalphabeta T cells and CD19 B cells. The transplant recipients were children given TCRalphabeta/CD19-depleted allogeneic hematopoietic cell grafts. What the work shows at the level of the full study, not this receptor alone: The apparently early recovery of alphabetaT-cell counts about two months after transplant reportedly depended on only several hundred rapidly expanded clones that came from non-depleted graft cells. In some patients, the high TCRbeta diversity seen at day 60 was put down to recipient T cells and intrathymic progenitors that had survived conditioning. Over the following months the frequencies of hyperexpanded clones went down, and after one year T-cell counts and TCRbeta diversity were mostly credited to newly produced T cells.

The CDR3 goes from the cysteine to the phenylalanine over 15 residues. Here the CDR3 DNA is all that survives: 45 bases in frame from base 1. Relative to germline, V is missing 6 bases and J is missing 8 bases, with 10 bases of the junction outside any gene match. CDR1 MNHNS and CDR2 SASEGT were looked up in the germline V gene. The chain is assembled from TRBV6-1 and TRBJ2-1, with TRBD2 matching 10 junction bases. Sequenced here: PBMCs, mostly from graft donor cells, sampled 360 days after TCRalphabeta/CD19-depleted stem cell transplant. This TCR derives from a boy in the first two years of life who had a stem cell transplant for SCID, so the T cells may come from the graft donor. This receptor has the CDR3 CASRPLAGARDEQFF. The DNA reads TGTGCCAGCAGACCGCTAGCGGGGGCTAGGGATGAGCAGTTCTTC.